This TCR beta chain was observed in a study of blood T cell repertoires in COVID-19. In the study overall: PBMCs, B-cell-depleted T cells, or T cells were the source of the cDNA or gDNA that made up the material.

Germline assignment: CDR1 MNHEY and CDR2 SVGAGI. The CDR3 has 14 amino acids. V lost 6 bases to trimming and J lost 4 bases, with 16 bases between them. Original handling: Reference gene primer amplification gave nucleated cell count estimates. Sequencing used immunoSEQ multiplex PCR; TCRdb keeps in-frame clones, though not all of them. D and trimming were read from the DNA, whereas the V and J calls and clone size are those reported in that table. The table lists more than 200,000 clones, about nine tenths of them singletons. Everyone who took part was about 18 to 90 years old, and they came from about two dozen US areas. Cohorts were determined from participant-reported clinical history.

This TCR derives from a woman in her twenties or thirties with acute COVID-19. The rearrangement uses TRBV6-5 and TRBJ2-7; TRBD1 might be the D (6 bases). The sequenced sample was PBMCs or T cells enriched from blood (not recorded which). The CDR3 protein is CASSPDRRRYEQYF. The CDR3 coding sequence is TGTGCCAGCAGCCCGGACAGACGTCGTTACGAGCAGTACTTC.